The rows below give T cell receptor beta chains drawn from one sample of a study of T cell responses to AZD1222 COVID-19 vaccine. The method was immunoSEQ multiplex PCR; TCRdb's version includes in-frame clones alone and lacks a portion of them. The table lists more than 95,000 clones, 80% to 90% of them singletons. The sequenced sample was peripheral blood, obtained 28 days after the second AZD1222 dose. Every receptor here comes from an adult who received the AZD1222 COVID-19 vaccine. Both conserved end residues are part of each CDR3. D genes are given only for firm matches. Rows give clone size only sometimes, using once, few, many, or a class for an expanded clone.

d_gene	abundance	v_gene	j_gene	CDR3aa	CDR3nt
NA	few	TRBV6-5	TRBJ2-3	CASEQYPLTDTQYF	TGTGCCAGCGAACAGTATCCCCTCACAGATACGCAGTATTTT
TRBD1	NA	TRBV20-1	TRBJ1-5	CSASGGRGFSQPQHF	TGCAGTGCTAGTGGGGGCAGGGGGTTCAGTCAGCCCCAGCATTTT
NA	NA	TRBV7-9	TRBJ1-4	CASRPDSVNEKLFF	TGTGCCAGCAGACCGGACAGCGTTAATGAAAAACTGTTTTTT
TRBD2	NA	TRBV7-2	TRBJ2-1	CASSLELAGGHNEQFF	TGTGCCAGCAGCTTAGAACTAGCGGGAGGCCACAATGAGCAGTTCTTC
NA	NA	TRBV6-1	TRBJ1-4	CASSEVAGQKLFF	TGTGCCAGCAGTGAGGTGGCAGGACAAAAACTGTTTTTT
TRBD1	NA	TRBV6-6	TRBJ1-1	CASSYQGENTEAFF	TGTGCCAGCAGTTACCAGGGGGAGAACACTGAAGCTTTCTTT
NA	NA	TRBV25-1	TRBJ1-1	CASTPRGMGTEAFF	TGTGCCAGCACTCCAAGGGGGATGGGCACTGAAGCTTTCTTT
NA	NA	TRBV18	TRBJ1-1	CASSPPDRGAFF	TGTGCCAGCTCACCACCGGACAGAGGAGCTTTCTTT
NA	NA	TRBV27	TRBJ2-1	CASSIDGQSSYNEQFF	TGTGCCAGCAGTATTGACGGACAGAGTTCCTACAATGAGCAGTTCTTC
NA	NA	TRBV10-2	TRBJ2-3	CASSDNSDTQYF	TGCGCCAGCAGTGACAACAGCGATACGCAGTATTTT
NA	NA	TRBV11-2	TRBJ1-6	CASSLGFSSVTYNSPLHF	TGTGCCAGCAGCTTAGGATTCTCCTCCGTTACCTATAATTCACCCCTCCACTTT
NA	NA	TRBV7-2	TRBJ1-2	CASSEDSLYGYTF	TGTGCCAGCAGCGAGGACAGCCTCTATGGCTACACCTTC
NA	NA	TRBV18	TRBJ1-4	CASSPALAQAANEKLFF	TGTGCCAGCTCACCAGCCCTCGCCCAAGCCGCTAATGAAAAACTGTTTTTT
NA	NA	TRBV7-3	TRBJ1-2	CASSLTGPGYTF	TGTGCCAGCAGCTTAACAGGGCCCGGCTACACCTTC
NA	NA	TRBV5-4	TRBJ2-7	CASSVTGTLFHEQYF	TGTGCCAGCAGCGTCACCGGGACCCTTTTCCACGAGCAGTACTTC
NA	NA	TRBV7-9	TRBJ2-1	CASSPLSAYNEQFF	TGTGCCAGCAGCCCCCTCTCGGCCTACAATGAGCAGTTCTTC
NA	NA	TRBV3-1/TRBV3-2	TRBJ1-4	CASSRREWEKLFF	TGTGCCAGCAGCCGCCGCGAGTGGGAAAAACTGTTTTTT
TRBD1	NA	TRBV6-4	TRBJ2-1	CANTGTGEYNEQFF	TGTGCCAACACCGGGACAGGGGAGTACAATGAGCAGTTCTTC
TRBD1	NA	TRBV4-3	TRBJ2-7	CASSHRQGDYEQYF	TGCGCCAGCAGCCACCGACAGGGGGACTACGAGCAGTACTTC
NA	NA	TRBV5-4	TRBJ1-2	CASSLVKTFGYTF	TGTGCCAGCAGCTTGGTAAAGACCTTCGGCTACACCTTC
NA	once	TRBV7-3	TRBJ1-1	CASSLSPGFEAFF	TGTGCCAGCAGCTTATCCCCAGGGTTTGAAGCTTTCTTT
NA	NA	TRBV19	TRBJ1-1	CASSGIPGVNTEAFF	TGTGCCAGTAGCGGGATCCCGGGAGTGAACACTGAAGCTTTCTTT
NA	NA	TRBV9	TRBJ1-1	CASSVVNRNTEAFF	TGTGCCAGCAGCGTAGTAAACAGGAACACTGAAGCTTTCTTT
NA	NA	TRBV10-1	TRBJ2-7	CARLFCRDSTYEQYF	TGCGCCAGACTCTTCTGCCGGGACTCGACCTACGAGCAGTACTTC
TRBD2	NA	TRBV6-5	TRBJ2-1	CASSKREGSYNEQFF	TGTGCCAGCAGCAAGCGGGAGGGGTCCTACAATGAGCAGTTCTTC
TRBD2	NA	TRBV7-8	TRBJ2-1	CASSARGLAGGDEQFF	TGTGCCAGCAGCGCCCGCGGTCTAGCGGGAGGGGATGAGCAGTTCTTC
TRBD1	NA	TRBV7-9	TRBJ1-6	CASSSGQGLDNSPLHF	TGTGCCAGCAGCTCGGGACAGGGGCTCGATAATTCACCCCTCCACTTT
TRBD2	NA	TRBV7-2	TRBJ2-1	CANKLAGTSYNEQFF	TGTGCCAACAAACTAGCGGGGACCTCCTACAATGAGCAGTTCTTC
NA	NA	TRBV6-5	TRBJ1-2	CASSYTGLLGYTF	TGTGCCAGCAGTTACACCGGGTTACTTGGCTACACCTTC
NA	NA	TRBV4-3	TRBJ2-1	CASSQAGASYNEQFF	TGCGCCAGCAGCCAAGCTGGGGCCTCCTACAATGAGCAGTTCTTC
NA	NA	TRBV5-1	TRBJ2-7	CASSLVGTPSSYEQYF	TGCGCCAGCAGCTTGGTAGGGACTCCCAGCTCCTACGAGCAGTACTTC
NA	NA	TRBV7-9	TRBJ2-7	CASSPGRHLSYEQYF	TGTGCCAGCAGCCCCGGAAGGCACCTCTCCTACGAGCAGTACTTC
NA	NA	TRBV6-5	TRBJ1-6	CASRGGNSPLHF	TGTGCCAGCAGAGGGGGAAATTCACCCCTCCACTTT
TRBD2	NA	TRBV4-1	TRBJ2-2	CASSPWGGGANTGELFF	TGCGCCAGCAGCCCTTGGGGCGGGGGGGCGAACACCGGGGAGCTGTTTTTT
NA	NA	TRBV7-9	TRBJ1-2	CASSPGTFGYTF	TGTGCCAGCAGCCCCGGGACTTTTGGCTACACCTTC
NA	NA	TRBV5-1	TRBJ1-2	CASSGGQLYGYTF	TGCGCCAGCAGCGGTGGACAGCTCTACGGCTACACCTTC
NA	NA	TRBV7-9	TRBJ2-3	CASSLGATDTQYF	TGTGCCAGCAGCTTAGGTGCCACAGATACGCAGTATTTT
NA	few	TRBV12-3/TRBV12-4	TRBJ1-1	CASSLVRHTEAFF	TGTGCCAGCAGTTTAGTTCGGCACACTGAAGCTTTCTTT
NA	NA	TRBV6-5	TRBJ2-7	CASSQTDSYEQYF	TGTGCCAGCAGTCAAACAGATTCCTACGAGCAGTACTTC
TRBD2	NA	TRBV29-1	TRBJ2-7	CSVARMPGLAGGTSYEQYF	TGCAGCGTTGCTAGGATGCCGGGACTAGCGGGGGGTACTTCCTACGAGCAGTACTTC
NA	few	TRBV5-1	TRBJ1-3	CASSLVGSGNTIYF	TGCGCCAGCAGCTTGGTCGGCTCTGGAAACACCATATATTTT
TRBD2	NA	TRBV18	TRBJ2-6	CASSGDYGANVLTF	TGTGCCAGCTCAGGGGACTATGGGGCCAACGTCCTGACTTTC
TRBD2	NA	TRBV3-1/TRBV3-2	TRBJ2-1	CASSQDSASGRWGSYNEQFF	TGTGCCAGCAGCCAAGATTCGGCTAGCGGGAGGTGGGGCTCCTACAATGAGCAGTTCTTC
TRBD1	NA	TRBV30	TRBJ2-2	CACFRGKRELFF	TGTGCCTGCTTCAGGGGGAAAAGGGAGCTGTTTTTT
NA	NA	TRBV2	TRBJ1-4	CASSVNRDEKLFF	TGTGCCAGCAGTGTTAACAGGGACGAAAAACTGTTTTTT
NA	NA	TRBV27	TRBJ2-2	CASSWGSSNTGELFF	TGTGCCAGCAGTTGGGGCAGCTCGAACACCGGGGAGCTGTTTTTT
NA	NA	TRBV5-1	TRBJ1-2	CASSLGRGQTF	TGCGCCAGCAGCTTGGGCCGGGGGCAGACCTTC
NA	NA	TRBV2	TRBJ1-5	CASDRDGRGPQHF	TGTGCCAGTGACCGGGACGGCCGTGGGCCCCAGCATTTT
NA	NA	TRBV29-1	TRBJ2-3	CSVNPGEDTQYF	TGCAGCGTTAACCCAGGGGAGGATACGCAGTATTTT
TRBD2	NA	TRBV9	TRBJ2-5	CASSALTSGFQETQYF	TGTGCCAGCAGCGCTCTGACTAGCGGGTTCCAAGAGACCCAGTACTTC
NA	NA	TRBV18	TRBJ1-1	CASSPRRSGAVTEAFF	TGTGCCAGCTCACCACGGCGATCAGGGGCTGTCACTGAAGCTTTCTTT
NA	NA	TRBV29-1	TRBJ2-1	CSGQLRIGQFF	TGCAGCGGGCAGCTACGTATTGGGCAGTTCTTC
TRBD1	once	TRBV14	TRBJ2-7	CASSYGQGAFYEQYF	TGTGCCAGCAGCTACGGACAGGGGGCTTTCTACGAGCAGTACTTC
NA	NA	TRBV3-1/TRBV3-2	TRBJ1-6	CASSQESGWNSPLHF	TGTGCCAGCAGCCAAGAAAGCGGGTGGAATTCACCCCTCCACTTT
NA	NA	TRBV5-1	TRBJ1-2	CASSLDRSNYGYTF	TGCGCCAGCAGCTTGGACAGATCTAACTATGGCTACACCTTC